This T cell receptor beta chain is drawn from a study of T cells in Graves' hyperthyroidism and ophthalmopathy. V gave up 2 bases and J gave up 7 bases, with 9 bases separating them. The CDR3 sequence is 13 residues long. The germline V gene encodes CDR1 SGHRS and CDR2 YFSETQ. The TCR beta CDR3 regions underwent amplification using RNA transcripts as the source. First-round RT-PCR targeting the TCR CDR3 was performed with the HTBI primer set. MiXCR, applied by TCRdb to the multiplex PCR reads, yields one record per CDR3 protein. This sample has 550,000 to 850,000 distinct CDR3 sequences; around 19% occur once, and the top ten carry 16%.

The origin of this receptor is a woman between 45 and 65 years old with Graves' hyperthyroidism that later progressed to Graves' ophthalmopathy. Sequencing used blood. V gene TRBV5-1 combines with J gene TRBJ2-2; D tentatively reads TRBD1 or TRBD2 (5 bases each). CDR3 loop: CASSFRERGELFF. The CDR3 DNA follows: TGCGCCAGCAGCTTCAGGGAGCGCGGGGAGCTGTTTTTT.